This T cell receptor beta chain was sequenced during a study of technical replicates of blood from a few donors. The table came from immunoSEQ multiplex PCR; TCRdb's copy has only in-frame clones and leaves some out. The sample lists 87,000 or so clones; around 92% were seen once. In this sample, this clone turned up once. The sample comprised T cells isolated from PBMCs. The clonotype originates from a human donor in good health.

CDR3 coding DNA: TGTGCCAGCAGGAGGACAAAAGAGACCCAGTACTTC. Its translation is CASRRTKETQYF. V and J are TRBV6-1 and TRBJ2-5; tentative D call: TRBD1 (5 bases). The CDR3 extends over 12 amino acids. V lost 6 bases to trimming and J lost 3 bases, with 8 bases between them. The germline CDR1 and CDR2 sequences are MNHNS and SASEGT.